This T cell receptor (beta chain) was identified in a study of shared clonotypes between healthy human individuals. The investigators split CD4+ cells into a CD45RA+ naive subset and a CD45RA-negative memory subset. The CDR3 runs to 14 residues. V was trimmed by 3 bases and J by 9 bases, leaving 15 bases between them. CDR1 is KGHSH, CDR2 LQKENI, per germline. TCRdb's table, derived via immunoSEQ multiplex PCR, lists solely in-frame clones and lacks some. The sample carries more than 550,000 clones, 55% to 80% recorded once. The chain is built from TRBV18 and TRBJ2-1; D is possibly TRBD1 (5 bases). Input material: memory CD4+ T cells sorted from blood. Subset denoted: CD45RA-negative fraction. This TCR came from a woman aged 25 to 39 in good health. This CDR3 reads CASSPSSGGAEQFF. CDR3 nucleotides: TGTGCCAGCTCACCTAGCAGTGGTGGGGCTGAGCAGTTCTTC.